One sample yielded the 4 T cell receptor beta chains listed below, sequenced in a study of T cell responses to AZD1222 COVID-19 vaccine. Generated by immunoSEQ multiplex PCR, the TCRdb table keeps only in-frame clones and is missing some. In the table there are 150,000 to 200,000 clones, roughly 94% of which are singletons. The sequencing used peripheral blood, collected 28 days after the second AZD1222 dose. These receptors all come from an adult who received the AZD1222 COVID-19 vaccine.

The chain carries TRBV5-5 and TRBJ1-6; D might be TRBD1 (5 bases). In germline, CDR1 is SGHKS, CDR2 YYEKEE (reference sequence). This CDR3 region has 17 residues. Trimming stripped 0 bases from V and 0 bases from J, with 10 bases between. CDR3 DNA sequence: TGTGCCAGCAGCTTGGTTGGGGCCAGCTCCTATAATTCACCCCTCCACTTT. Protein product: CASSLVGASSYNSPLHF.

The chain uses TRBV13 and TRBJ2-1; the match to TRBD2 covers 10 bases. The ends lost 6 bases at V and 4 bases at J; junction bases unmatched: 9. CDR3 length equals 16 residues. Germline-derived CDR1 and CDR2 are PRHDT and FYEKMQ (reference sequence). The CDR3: CASSPPSGRGYNEQFF. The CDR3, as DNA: TGTGCCAGCAGTCCTCCAAGCGGGAGGGGTTACAATGAGCAGTTCTTC.

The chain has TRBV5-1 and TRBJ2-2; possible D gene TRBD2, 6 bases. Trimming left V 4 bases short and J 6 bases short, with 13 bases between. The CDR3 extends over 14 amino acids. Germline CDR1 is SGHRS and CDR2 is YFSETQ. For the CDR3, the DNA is TGCGCCAGCAGCCTCATACTAGCTTCCGGGGAGCTGTTTTTT. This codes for CASSLILASGELFF.

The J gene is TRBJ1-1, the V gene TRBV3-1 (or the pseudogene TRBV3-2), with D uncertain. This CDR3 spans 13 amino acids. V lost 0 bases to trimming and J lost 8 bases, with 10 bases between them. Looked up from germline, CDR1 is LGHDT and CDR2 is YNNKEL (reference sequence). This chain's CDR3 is CASSQEWQAEAFF. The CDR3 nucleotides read TGTGCCAGCAGCCAAGAGTGGCAGGCCGAAGCTTTCTTT.